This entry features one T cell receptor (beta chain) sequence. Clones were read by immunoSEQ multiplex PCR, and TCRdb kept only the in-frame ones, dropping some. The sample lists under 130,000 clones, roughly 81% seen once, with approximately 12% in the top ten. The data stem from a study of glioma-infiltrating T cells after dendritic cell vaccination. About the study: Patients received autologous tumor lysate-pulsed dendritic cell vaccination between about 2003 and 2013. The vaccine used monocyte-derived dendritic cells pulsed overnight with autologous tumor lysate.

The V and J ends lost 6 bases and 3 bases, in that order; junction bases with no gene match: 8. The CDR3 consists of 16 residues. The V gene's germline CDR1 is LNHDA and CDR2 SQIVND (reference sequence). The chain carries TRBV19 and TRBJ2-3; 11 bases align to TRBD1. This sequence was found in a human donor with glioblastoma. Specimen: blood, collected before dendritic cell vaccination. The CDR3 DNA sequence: TGTGCCAGTAGCCCAGGACAGGGGGCTGTAACAGATACGCAGTATTTT. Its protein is CASSPGQGAVTDTQYF.